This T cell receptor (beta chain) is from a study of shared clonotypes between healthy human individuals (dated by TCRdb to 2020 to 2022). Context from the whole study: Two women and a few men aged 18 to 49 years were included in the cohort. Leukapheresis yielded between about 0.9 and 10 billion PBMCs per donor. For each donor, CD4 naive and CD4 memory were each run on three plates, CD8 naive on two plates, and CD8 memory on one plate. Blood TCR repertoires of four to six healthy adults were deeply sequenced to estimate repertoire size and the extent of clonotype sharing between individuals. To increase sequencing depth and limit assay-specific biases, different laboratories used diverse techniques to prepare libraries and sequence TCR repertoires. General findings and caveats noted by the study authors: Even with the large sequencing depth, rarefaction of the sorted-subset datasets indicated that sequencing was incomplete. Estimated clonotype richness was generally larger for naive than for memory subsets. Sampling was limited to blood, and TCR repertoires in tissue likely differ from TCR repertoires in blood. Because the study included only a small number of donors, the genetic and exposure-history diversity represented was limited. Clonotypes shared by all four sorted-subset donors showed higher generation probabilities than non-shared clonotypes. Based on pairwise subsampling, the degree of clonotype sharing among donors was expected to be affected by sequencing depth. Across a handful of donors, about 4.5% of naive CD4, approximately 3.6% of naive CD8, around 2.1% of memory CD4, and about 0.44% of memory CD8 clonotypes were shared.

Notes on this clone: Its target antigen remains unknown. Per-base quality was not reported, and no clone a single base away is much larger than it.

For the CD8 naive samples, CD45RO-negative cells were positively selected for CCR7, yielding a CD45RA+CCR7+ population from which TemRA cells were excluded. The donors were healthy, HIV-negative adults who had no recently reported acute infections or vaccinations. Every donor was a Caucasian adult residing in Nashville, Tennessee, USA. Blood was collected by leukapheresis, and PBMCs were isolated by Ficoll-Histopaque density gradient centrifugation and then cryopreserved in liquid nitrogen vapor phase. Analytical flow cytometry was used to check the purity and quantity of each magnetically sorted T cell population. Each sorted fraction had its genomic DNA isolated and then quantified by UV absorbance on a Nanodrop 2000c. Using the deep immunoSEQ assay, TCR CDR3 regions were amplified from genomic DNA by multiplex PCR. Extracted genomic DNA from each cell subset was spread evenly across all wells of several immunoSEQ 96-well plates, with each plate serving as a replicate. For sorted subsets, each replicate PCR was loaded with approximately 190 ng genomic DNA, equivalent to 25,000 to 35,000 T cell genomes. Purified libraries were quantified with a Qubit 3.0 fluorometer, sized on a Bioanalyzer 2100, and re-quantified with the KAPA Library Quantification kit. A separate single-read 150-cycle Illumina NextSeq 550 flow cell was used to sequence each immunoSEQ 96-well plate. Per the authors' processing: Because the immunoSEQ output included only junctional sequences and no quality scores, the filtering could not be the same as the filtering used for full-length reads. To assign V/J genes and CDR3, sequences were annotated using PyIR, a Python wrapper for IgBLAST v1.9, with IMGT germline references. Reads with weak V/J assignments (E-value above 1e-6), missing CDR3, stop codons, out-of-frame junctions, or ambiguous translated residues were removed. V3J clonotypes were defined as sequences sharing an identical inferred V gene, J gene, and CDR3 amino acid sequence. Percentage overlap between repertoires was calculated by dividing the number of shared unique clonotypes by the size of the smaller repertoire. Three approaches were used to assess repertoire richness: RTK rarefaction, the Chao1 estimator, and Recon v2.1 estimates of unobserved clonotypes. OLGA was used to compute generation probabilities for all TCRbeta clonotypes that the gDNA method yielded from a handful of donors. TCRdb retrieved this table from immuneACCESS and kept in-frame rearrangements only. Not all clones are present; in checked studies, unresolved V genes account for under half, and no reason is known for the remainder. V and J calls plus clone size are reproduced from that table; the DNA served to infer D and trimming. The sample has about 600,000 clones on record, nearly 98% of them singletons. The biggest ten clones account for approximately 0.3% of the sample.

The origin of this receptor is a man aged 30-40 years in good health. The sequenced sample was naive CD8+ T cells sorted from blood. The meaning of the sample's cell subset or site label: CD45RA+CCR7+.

This receptor has the CDR3 CASSYSKGDPTDTQYF. The nucleotide sequence reads as follows: TGTGCCAGCAGTTACTCGAAAGGGGACCCCACAGATACGCAGTATTTT. Recombination connected TRBV6-5 to TRBJ2-3; the D gene could be either TRBD1 or TRBD2, each agreeing at 5 bases. According to the germline V gene, CDR1 reads MNHEY and CDR2 reads SVGAGI. The CDR3 measures 16 amino acids from cysteine to phenylalanine. Just CDR3 DNA is preserved here, 48 bases in frame from base 1. V is shortened by 0 bases, J by 2 bases, and the region joining them spans 12 bases.